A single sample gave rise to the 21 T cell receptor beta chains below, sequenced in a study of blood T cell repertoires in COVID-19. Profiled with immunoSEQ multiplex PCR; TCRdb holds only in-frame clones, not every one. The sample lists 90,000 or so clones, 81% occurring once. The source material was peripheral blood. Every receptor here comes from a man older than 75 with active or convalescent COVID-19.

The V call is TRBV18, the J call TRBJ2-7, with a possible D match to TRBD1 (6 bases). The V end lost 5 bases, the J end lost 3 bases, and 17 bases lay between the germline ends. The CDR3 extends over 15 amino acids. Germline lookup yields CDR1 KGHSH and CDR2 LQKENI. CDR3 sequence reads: CASSTGTTWGYEQYF. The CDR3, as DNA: TGTGCCAGCTCAACGGGGACAACTTGGGGCTACGAGCAGTACTTC.

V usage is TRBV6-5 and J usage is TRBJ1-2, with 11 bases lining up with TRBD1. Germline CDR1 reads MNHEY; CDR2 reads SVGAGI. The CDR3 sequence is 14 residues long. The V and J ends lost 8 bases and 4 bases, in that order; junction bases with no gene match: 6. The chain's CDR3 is CASEDRGLGYGYTF. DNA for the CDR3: TGTGCCAGCGAGGACAGGGGGCTCGGCTATGGCTACACCTTC.

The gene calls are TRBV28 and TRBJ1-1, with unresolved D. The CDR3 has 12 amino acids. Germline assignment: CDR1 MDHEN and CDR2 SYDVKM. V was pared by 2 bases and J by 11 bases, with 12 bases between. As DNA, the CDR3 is TGTGCCAGCAGTTTACGCCTCGGAGGTGCTTTCTTT. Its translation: CASSLRLGGAFF.

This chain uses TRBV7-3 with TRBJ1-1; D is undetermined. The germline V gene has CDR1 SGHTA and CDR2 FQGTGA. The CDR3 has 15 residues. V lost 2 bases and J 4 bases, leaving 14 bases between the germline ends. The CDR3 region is CASSLGLGVGTEAFF. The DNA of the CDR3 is TGTGCCAGCAGCTTAGGGCTCGGGGTGGGCACTGAAGCTTTCTTT.

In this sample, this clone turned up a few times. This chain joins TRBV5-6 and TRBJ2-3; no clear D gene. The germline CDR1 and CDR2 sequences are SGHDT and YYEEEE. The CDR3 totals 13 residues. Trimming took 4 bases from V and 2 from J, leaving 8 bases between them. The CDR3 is CASSIPLTDTQYF. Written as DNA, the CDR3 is TGTGCCAGCAGCATACCACTCACAGATACGCAGTATTTT.

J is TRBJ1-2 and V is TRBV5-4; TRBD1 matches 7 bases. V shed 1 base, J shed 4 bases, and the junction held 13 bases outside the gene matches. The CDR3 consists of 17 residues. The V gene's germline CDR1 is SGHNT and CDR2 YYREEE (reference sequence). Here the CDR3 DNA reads TGTGCCAGCAGCTTGACTACAGGGGCCGGAAAGATCTATGGCTACACCTTC. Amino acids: CASSLTTGAGKIYGYTF.

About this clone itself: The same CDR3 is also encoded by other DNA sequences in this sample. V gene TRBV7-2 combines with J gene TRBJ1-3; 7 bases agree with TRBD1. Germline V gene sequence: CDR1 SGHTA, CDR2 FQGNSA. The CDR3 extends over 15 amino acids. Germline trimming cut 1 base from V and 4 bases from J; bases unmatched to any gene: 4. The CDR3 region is CASSLGQGGGNTIYF. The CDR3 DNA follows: TGTGCCAGCAGCTTAGGTCAGGGGGGAGGAAACACCATATATTTT.

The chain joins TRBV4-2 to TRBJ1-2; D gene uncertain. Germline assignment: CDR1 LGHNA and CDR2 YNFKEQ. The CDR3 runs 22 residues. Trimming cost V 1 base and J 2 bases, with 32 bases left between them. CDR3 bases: TGTGCCAGCAGCCAAGTTCGCAACGCGGGATGGACGGATCCTTTACCGAACTATGGCTACACCTTC. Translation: CASSQVRNAGWTDPLPNYGYTF.

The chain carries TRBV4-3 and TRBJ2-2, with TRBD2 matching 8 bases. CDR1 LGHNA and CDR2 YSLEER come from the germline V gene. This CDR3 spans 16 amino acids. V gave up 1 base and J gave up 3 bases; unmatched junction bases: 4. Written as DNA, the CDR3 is TGCGCCAGCAGCCAAGGGAGGCGGGGGGACACCGGGGAGCTGTTTTTT. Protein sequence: CASSQGRRGDTGELFF.

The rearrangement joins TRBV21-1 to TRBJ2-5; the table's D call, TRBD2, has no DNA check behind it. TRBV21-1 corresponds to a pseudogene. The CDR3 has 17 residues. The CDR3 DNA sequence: TGTGCCAGCAGCAAAGTCCGGTTGCGGGGAGACCAAGAGACCCAGTACTTC. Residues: CASSKVRLRGDQETQYF.

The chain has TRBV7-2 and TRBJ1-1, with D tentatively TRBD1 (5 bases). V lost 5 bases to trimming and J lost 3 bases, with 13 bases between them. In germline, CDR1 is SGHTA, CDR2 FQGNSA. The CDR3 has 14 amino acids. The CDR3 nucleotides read TGTGCCAGCAGCCTGACAGCCGTTCACACTGAAGCTTTCTTT. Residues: CASSLTAVHTEAFF.

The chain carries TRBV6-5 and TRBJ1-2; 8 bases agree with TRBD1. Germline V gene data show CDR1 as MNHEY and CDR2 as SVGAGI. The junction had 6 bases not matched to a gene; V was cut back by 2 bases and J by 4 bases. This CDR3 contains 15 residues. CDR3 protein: CASSYGRTGLYGYTF. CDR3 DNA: TGTGCCAGCAGTTACGGAAGGACAGGGCTCTATGGCTACACCTTC.

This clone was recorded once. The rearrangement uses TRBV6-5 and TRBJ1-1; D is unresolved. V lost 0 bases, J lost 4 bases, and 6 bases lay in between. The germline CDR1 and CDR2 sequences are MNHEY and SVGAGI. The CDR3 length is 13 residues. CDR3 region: CASSYSRGTEAFF. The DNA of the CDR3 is TGTGCCAGCAGTTACTCCCGGGGCACTGAAGCTTTCTTT.

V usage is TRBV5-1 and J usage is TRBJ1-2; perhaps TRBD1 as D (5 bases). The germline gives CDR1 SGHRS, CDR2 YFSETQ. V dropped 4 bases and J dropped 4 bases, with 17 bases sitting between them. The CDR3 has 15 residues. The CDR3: CASSLTGQEGYGYTF. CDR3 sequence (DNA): TGCGCCAGCAGCCTTACAGGTCAGGAGGGCTATGGCTACACCTTC. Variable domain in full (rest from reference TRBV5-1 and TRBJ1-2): KAGVTQTPRYLIKTRGQQVTLSCSPISGHRSVSWYQQTPGQGLQFLFEYFSETQRNKGNFPGRFSGRQFSNSRSEMNVSTLELGDSALYLCASSLTGQEGYGYTFGSGTRLTVV.

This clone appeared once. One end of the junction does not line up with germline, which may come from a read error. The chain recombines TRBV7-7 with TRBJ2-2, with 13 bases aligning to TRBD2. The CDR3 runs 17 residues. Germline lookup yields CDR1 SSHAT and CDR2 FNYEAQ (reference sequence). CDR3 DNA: TGTGCTAGCAGCCCCACTAGCGGGGGGGATAACACCGGGGAGCTGTTTTTT. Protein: CASSPTSGGDNTGELFF.

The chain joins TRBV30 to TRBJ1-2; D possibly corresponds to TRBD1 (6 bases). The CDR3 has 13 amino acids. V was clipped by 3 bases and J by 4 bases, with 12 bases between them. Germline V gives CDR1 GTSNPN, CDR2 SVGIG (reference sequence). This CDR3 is CAWSPGQSYGYTF. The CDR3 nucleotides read TGTGCCTGGAGCCCCGGACAGAGCTATGGCTACACCTTC.

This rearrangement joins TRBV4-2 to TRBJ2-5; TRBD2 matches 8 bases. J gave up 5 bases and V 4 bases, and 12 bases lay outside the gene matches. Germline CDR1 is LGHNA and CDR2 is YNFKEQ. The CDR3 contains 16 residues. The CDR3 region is CASSPLPAGGGETQYF. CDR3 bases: TGTGCCAGCAGCCCCCTTCCCGCGGGGGGAGGGGAGACCCAGTACTTC.

CDR3 in amino acids: CSVGRQGAATEAFF. The CDR3 DNA reads as TGCAGCGTTGGCCGACAGGGGGCGGCGACTGAAGCTTTCTTT. V gene TRBV29-1 combines with J gene TRBJ1-1; TRBD1 agrees at 10 bases. The CDR3 has 14 amino acids. Looked up from germline, CDR1 is SQVTM and CDR2 is ANQGSEA. The V segment lost 4 bases and the J segment 5 bases; nucleotides outside the gene matches: 7. The full variable domain, its missing parts supplied by reference TRBV29-1 and TRBJ1-1, is SAVISQKPSRDICQRGTSLTIQCQVDSQVTMMFWYRQQPGQSLTLIATANQGSEATYESGFVIDKFPISRPNLTFSTLTVSNMSPEDSSIYLCSVGRQGAATEAFFGQGTRLTVV.

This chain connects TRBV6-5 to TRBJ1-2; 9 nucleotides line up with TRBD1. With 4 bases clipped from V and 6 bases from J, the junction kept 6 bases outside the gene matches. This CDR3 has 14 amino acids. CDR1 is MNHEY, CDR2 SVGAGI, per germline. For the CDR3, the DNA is TGTGCCAGCAGTTTGACAGGGGGAGAGAATGGCTACACCTTC. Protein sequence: CASSLTGGENGYTF.

The CDR3 sequence: CASSLARQRLTGELFF. CDR3 bases: TGTGCCAGCAGCTTGGCGCGACAGAGATTAACCGGGGAGCTGTTTTTT. The genes are TRBV5-5 and TRBJ2-2; D is possibly TRBD1 (5 bases). V lost 0 bases, J lost 5 bases, and 14 bases lay in between. The CDR3 contains 16 residues. The germline CDR1 and CDR2 sequences are SGHKS and YYEKEE (reference sequence).

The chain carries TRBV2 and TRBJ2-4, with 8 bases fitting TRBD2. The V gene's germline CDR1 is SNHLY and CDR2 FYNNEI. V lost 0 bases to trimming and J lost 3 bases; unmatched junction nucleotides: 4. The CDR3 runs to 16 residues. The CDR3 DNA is TGTGCCAGCAGTGAAGCGGCACGGGGGGGCAAAAACATTCAGTACTTC. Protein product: CASSEAARGGKNIQYF.